Following are 8 T cell receptor beta chains from one sample sequenced in a study of CD8 T cells in Susac syndrome. An input of about 0.5 to 1 ug of RNA was subjected to reverse transcription using random hexamers. TCRdb reanalysed the immunoSEQ multiplex PCR reads using MiXCR and keeps one entry per CDR3 protein. The profile covers 150,000 to 200,000 distinct CDR3 sequences, with approximately 93% appearing a single time and approximately 0.09% taken by the ten largest. Sequenced: CD4+ T cells from PBMCs. The receptors were sampled from a human donor with multiple sclerosis.

V and J are TRBV29-1 and TRBJ1-5; 10 nucleotides agree with TRBD1. This CDR3 is built from 15 residues. Germline V CDR1 and CDR2: SQVTM, ANQGSEA. Trimming removed 7 bases from V and 8 bases from J; junction bases left unmatched: 14. The CDR3 region has the DNA TGCAGCGCCATTTGGCGACAGGGGGCCGGTAAGCCCCAGCATTTT. Protein sequence: CSAIWRQGAGKPQHF.

The chain links TRBV20-1 to TRBJ2-7; 7 positions agree with TRBD2. In germline, CDR1 is DFQATT, CDR2 SNEGSKA (reference sequence). This CDR3 region has 16 residues. The J segment lost 0 bases and the V segment lost 0 bases, leaving 8 bases of the junction unmatched. This CDR3 reads CSARESLAADSYEQYF. The CDR3 DNA is TGCAGTGCTAGAGAGTCCCTAGCGGCAGACTCCTACGAGCAGTACTTC.

The sample holds one count of this clonotype. J is TRBJ2-5 and V is TRBV5-1; D perhaps matches TRBD2 (6 bases). Germline CDR1 is SGHRS and CDR2 is YFSETQ. Trimming took off 5 bases at V and 5 bases at J, with 16 bases between the two ends. The CDR3 runs to 14 residues. The CDR3 loop is CASSGGTGRETQYF. The CDR3 DNA follows: TGCGCCAGCAGTGGTGGGACTGGCCGGGAGACCCAGTACTTC.

The V gene is TRBV7-2, the J gene TRBJ2-7; 12 bases map to TRBD2. The CDR3 runs 16 residues. V shed 1 base and J 7 bases; nucleotides not matched to a gene: 8. Per germline, CDR1 SGHTA and CDR2 FQGNSA. The CDR3, as DNA: TGTGCCAGCAGCTTAGGTGCTAGCGGGAGGGCCGGGGAGCAGTACTTC. Translating it yields CASSLGASGRAGEQYF.

This sequence joins TRBV20-1 and TRBJ2-1; D is perhaps TRBD1 or TRBD2 (5 bases each). With 2 bases removed from V and 10 bases from J, the gap between germline ends came to 6 bases. CDR1 and CDR2 (germline): DFQATT, SNEGSKA (reference sequence). This CDR3 spans 10 amino acids. As DNA, the CDR3 is TGCAGTGCTAGATGGGACGAGCAGTTCTTC. The encoded protein is CSARWDEQFF.

The V and J genes are TRBV10-3 and TRBJ2-7; 7 bases are a match to TRBD1. The CDR3 has 18 amino acids. The germline gives CDR1 ENHRY, CDR2 SYGVKD. V shed 0 bases and J 0 bases; nucleotides not matched to a gene: 11. The DNA of the CDR3 is TGTGCCATCAGTGAGTCTTCAGGGGGTATGAGTAGCTCCTACGAGCAGTACTTC. Its protein product is CAISESSGGMSSSYEQYF.

As for this clonotype: A junction end diverges from the germline sequence, so it may reflect a read error. V gene TRBV7-9 combines with J gene TRBJ2-2, with D hard to call. Germline-derived CDR1 and CDR2 are SEHNR and FQNEAQ (reference sequence). The CDR3 loop spans 14 amino acids. CDR3 nucleotide sequence: TGTGCCGGCAGCTTAACGACGAACACCGGGGAGCTGTTTTTT. It translates to CAGSLTTNTGELFF.

The genes are TRBV5-1 and TRBJ2-3, with D possibly matching TRBD2 (6 bases). Germline V gene data show CDR1 as SGHRS and CDR2 as YFSETQ. V lost 7 bases and J 5 bases, leaving 17 bases between the germline ends. This CDR3 contains 14 residues. CDR3 bases: TGCGCCAGCGGACGAAGCGGGTCCCGAGATACGCAGTATTTT. As protein: CASGRSGSRDTQYF.